This T cell receptor beta chain was identified during a study of T cells in localized non-small cell lung cancer. Study-wide findings and caveats: Among the top 100 tumor clones, a median about 57 appeared in adjacent lung. Sequencing involved a lone tumor region, leaving heterogeneity possible. Uninvolved adjacent lung showed the highest T cell clonality, exceeding tumor. Patients showing higher blood T cell density tended to see longer overall survival.

The CDR3 is 15 residues long. Germline V gene lookup returns CDR1 SGDLS and CDR2 YYNGEE. V shed 0 bases and J shed 5 bases, with 11 bases lying between them. The assay was immunoSEQ multiplex PCR, and TCRdb's table has in-frame clones only and misses some. The sample consists of over 25,000 clones, roughly 87% of them appearing once. On this clone itself: What it binds is unknown. This sample also contains other DNA sequences that code for the same CDR3.

The source is a woman aged 35 to 75 with stage I lung adenocarcinoma. This rearrangement joins TRBV9 to TRBJ1-4; D unclear. Source: peripheral blood, taken before any cancer treatment. CDR3 sequence reads: CASSVAGRPNEKLFF. The CDR3 nucleotides are TGTGCCAGCAGCGTAGCGGGCAGACCAAATGAAAAACTGTTTTTT.